Each of the 10 T cell receptor beta chains below was sequenced from the same sample in a study of T cells in Graves' hyperthyroidism and ophthalmopathy. It was RNA transcripts that yielded the amplified TCR beta CDR3 regions. The HTBI set primed first-round TCR CDR3 RT-PCR. TCRdb processed the multiplex PCR reads anew with MiXCR; each CDR3 protein has one entry. The sample consists of some 510,000 distinct CDR3 sequences, about half of them appearing once. The sequencing sample was made of peripheral blood or thyroid tissue (not recorded which). The source of these receptors is a woman between 18 and 29 years old with Graves' hyperthyroidism.

The gene calls are TRBV11-1 and TRBJ1-5, with TRBD1 identical over 7 bases. Germline V gene lookup returns CDR1 SGHAT and CDR2 FQDESV (reference sequence). With V trimmed by 6 bases and J by 7 bases, 15 bases remained unmatched. CDR3 length: 16 amino acids. Here the CDR3 reads CASSYPDRVVGQPQHF. In nucleotides, the CDR3 is TGTGCCAGCAGTTACCCTGACAGGGTAGTTGGGCAGCCCCAGCATTTT.

This clonotype was counted at least ten times. The V gene is TRBV29-1, the J gene TRBJ1-3; 9 bases fit TRBD1. Trimming at V came to 5 bases and at J to 5 bases, leaving 4 bases not matched to a gene. The CDR3 sequence is 13 residues long. Germline V gives CDR1 SQVTM, CDR2 ANQGSEA. CDR3 residues: CSVWDRERNTIYF. CDR3 DNA sequence: TGCAGCGTTTGGGACAGGGAGAGAAACACCATATATTTT.

In this sample, this clonotype turned up a few times. The chain carries TRBV7-3 and TRBJ2-7; D possibly corresponds to TRBD1 (5 bases). Per germline, CDR1 SGHTA and CDR2 FQGTGA. The CDR3 contains 16 residues. V was shortened by 5 bases and J by 2 bases, with 19 bases between the two germline ends. CDR3 DNA: TGTGCCAGCAGCCACCCCTTCGGACAAAAGCCCTACGAGCAGTACTTC. Translation: CASSHPFGQKPYEQYF.

The sample holds a few counts of this clonotype. V usage is TRBV7-2 and J usage is TRBJ2-7; D may be TRBD1 (6 bases). This CDR3 is built from 14 residues. In germline, CDR1 is SGHTA, CDR2 FQGNSA. V was clipped by 8 bases and J by 0 bases, with 14 bases between them. CDR3 in DNA: TGTGCCAGCGGTCCGGGACAAAGCTCCTACGAGCAGTACTTC. Protein product: CASGPGQSSYEQYF. The variable domain in full, completed from reference TRBV7-2 and TRBJ2-7, reads GAGVSQSPSNKVTEKGKDVELRCDPISGHTALYWYRQSLGQGLEFLIYFQGNSAPDKSGLPSDRFSAERTGGSVSTLTIQRTQQEDSAVYLCASGPGQSSYEQYFGPGTRLTVT.

In regard to this clonotype: The junction shows a germline mismatch at one end, possibly a read error. The chain has TRBV11-1 and TRBJ2-5; the match to TRBD1 covers 8 bases. From germline, CDR1 is SGHAT and CDR2 FQDESV (reference sequence). CDR3 length: 14 amino acids. The CDR3 DNA is TGTGCCAGCAGCCGGACAGGGAACCAAGAGGCCCAGTACTTC. Encoded protein: CASSRTGNQEAQYF.

The rearrangement joins TRBV20-1 to TRBJ1-2; 9 bases map to TRBD1. Looked up from germline, CDR1 is DFQATT and CDR2 is SNEGSKA (reference sequence). This CDR3 spans 13 amino acids. Trimming cost V 4 bases and J 10 bases; bases outside gene matches: 10. The CDR3 region has the DNA TGCAGTGCTACCACTGCGGGACAGGGTCACTACACCTTC. It is translated as CSATTAGQGHYTF.

On this clonotype: The CDR3 does not end in the conserved phenylalanine or tryptophan, so this is likely a read error. The gene calls are TRBV7-2 and TRBJ1-1; D is perhaps TRBD1 (6 bases). Deletions cut 6 bases from V and 0 bases from J, with 14 bases between. The CDR3 covers 15 residues. Germline CDR1 SGHTA, CDR2 FQGNSA. DNA of the CDR3: TGTGCCAGCAGTTGGACGGGGGCCTTGAACACTGAAGCTTTCCTT. Protein product: CASSWTGALNTEAFL.

J is TRBJ1-4 and V is TRBV7-9; the D is unclear. Trimming removed 2 bases from V and 14 bases from J, with 18 bases in between. In germline, CDR1 is SEHNR, CDR2 FQNEAQ (reference sequence). The length of the CDR3 is 14 residues. The CDR3 DNA reads TGTGCCAGCAGCTTATCCGGTTTCGACACTTGGCTGTTTTTT. Amino acid sequence: CASSLSGFDTWLFF.

The genes are TRBV7-3 and TRBJ2-5; 11 positions agree with TRBD2. The assigned J gene may be wrong: the sequence end matches TRBJ2-1 better. The germline CDR1 and CDR2 sequences are SGHTA and FQGTGA. The CDR3 loop spans 15 amino acids. CDR3 amino acids: CASSLGTSGNNEQFF. Here the CDR3 DNA reads TGTGCCAGCAGCTTAGGGACTAGCGGAAACAATGAGCAGTTCTTC.

The gene calls are TRBV7-9 and TRBJ1-1; no firm D call. CDR1 and CDR2 (germline): SEHNR, FQNEAQ (reference sequence). CDR3 length: 13 amino acids. The ends were cut back, 7 bases at V and 4 bases at J, with 13 bases in the middle. The CDR3 is CASTLEGFTEAFF. CDR3 nucleotide sequence: TGTGCCAGCACCCTGGAGGGATTCACTGAAGCTTTCTTT. The whole variable domain, filled in from reference TRBV7-9 and TRBJ1-1, reads DTGVSQNPRHKITKRGQNVTFRCDPISEHNRLYWYRQTLGQGPEFLTYFQNEAQLEKSRLLSDRFSAERPKGSFSTLEIQRTEQGDSAMYLCASTLEGFTEAFFGQGTRLTVV.